The clone carrying this T cell receptor beta chain was recorded at least ten times. Its cognate antigen is unknown. This entry comes from a study of neurological immune-mediated disorders. Findings and caveats of the study: Multiple sclerosis, the disease with the least TCR clonal expansion, fell below healthy controls, whereas HTLV-1-associated myelopathy showed the most.

TCRdb processed the 5' RACE reads anew with MiXCR; each CDR3 protein has one entry. There are roughly 15,000 distinct CDR3 sequences in the sample; 3% to 4.5% occur only once, and over 20% lies in the top ten. Germline V gives CDR1 SQVTM, CDR2 ANQGSEA. CDR3 size: 13 residues. Losses at the gene ends were 7 bases for V and 1 base for J; bases not matched to a gene: 4. This receptor was taken from a woman aged 40 to 49 in good health. The gene calls are TRBV29-1 and TRBJ2-4; 7 nucleotides align to TRBD1. The sequenced sample was CD8+ T cells from blood. CDR3 amino acids: CSARQGAKNIQYF. As DNA, the CDR3 is TGCAGCGCACGACAGGGCGCCAAAAACATTCAGTACTTC. The full variable domain, rest sourced from reference TRBV29-1 and TRBJ2-4, is SAVISQKPSRDICQRGTSLTIQCQVDSQVTMMFWYRQQPGQSLTLIATANQGSEATYESGFVIDKFPISRPNLTFSTLTVSNMSPEDSSIYLCSARQGAKNIQYFGAGTRLSVL.